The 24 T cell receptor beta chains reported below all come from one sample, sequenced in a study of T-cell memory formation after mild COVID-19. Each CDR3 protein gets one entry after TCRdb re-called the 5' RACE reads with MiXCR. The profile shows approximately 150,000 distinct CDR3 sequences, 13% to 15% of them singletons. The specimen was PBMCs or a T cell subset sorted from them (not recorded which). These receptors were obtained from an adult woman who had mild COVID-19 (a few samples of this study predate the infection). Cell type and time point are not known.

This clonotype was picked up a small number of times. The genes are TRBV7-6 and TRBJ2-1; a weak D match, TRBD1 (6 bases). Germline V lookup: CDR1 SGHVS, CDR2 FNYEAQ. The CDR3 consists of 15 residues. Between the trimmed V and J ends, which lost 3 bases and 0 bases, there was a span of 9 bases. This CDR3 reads CASSFDRSSYNEQFF. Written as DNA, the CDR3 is TGTGCCAGCAGCTTCGACAGGAGCTCCTACAATGAGCAGTTCTTC.

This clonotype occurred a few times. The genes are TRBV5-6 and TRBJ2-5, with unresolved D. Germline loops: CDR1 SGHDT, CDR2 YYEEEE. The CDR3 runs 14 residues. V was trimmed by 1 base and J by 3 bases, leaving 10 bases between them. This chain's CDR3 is CASSLRSGEETQYF. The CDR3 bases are TGTGCCAGCAGCTTGAGGTCTGGGGAAGAGACCCAGTACTTC. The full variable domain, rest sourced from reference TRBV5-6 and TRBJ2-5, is DAGVTQSPTHLIKTRGQQVTLRCSPKSGHDTVSWYQQALGQGPQFIFQYYEEEERQRGNFPDRFSGHQFPNYSSELNVNALLLGDSALYLCASSLRSGEETQYFGPGTRLLVL.

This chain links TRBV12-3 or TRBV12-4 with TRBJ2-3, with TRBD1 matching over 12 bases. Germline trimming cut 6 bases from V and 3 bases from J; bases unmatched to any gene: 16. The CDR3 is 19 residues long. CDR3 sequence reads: CASSPGTGGEEGYTDTQYF. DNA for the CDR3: TGTGCCAGCAGCCCCGGGACAGGGGGCGAAGAAGGATATACAGATACGCAGTATTTT.

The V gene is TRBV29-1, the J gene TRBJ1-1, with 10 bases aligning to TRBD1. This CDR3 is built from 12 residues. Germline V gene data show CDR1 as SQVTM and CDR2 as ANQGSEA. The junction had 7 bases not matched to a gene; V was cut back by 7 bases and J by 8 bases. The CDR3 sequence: CSGAGTGAEAFF. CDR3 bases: TGCAGCGGGGCCGGGACAGGGGCCGAAGCTTTCTTT. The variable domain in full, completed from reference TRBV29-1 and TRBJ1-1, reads SAVISQKPSRDICQRGTSLTIQCQVDSQVTMMFWYRQQPGQSLTLIATANQGSEATYESGFVIDKFPISRPNLTFSTLTVSNMSPEDSSIYLCSGAGTGAEAFFGQGTRLTVV.

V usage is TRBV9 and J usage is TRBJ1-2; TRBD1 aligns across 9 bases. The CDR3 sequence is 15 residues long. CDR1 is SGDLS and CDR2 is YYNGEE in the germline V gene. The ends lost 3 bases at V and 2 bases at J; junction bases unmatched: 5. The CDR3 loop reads CASSAGTGPNYGYTF. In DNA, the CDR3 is TGTGCCAGCAGCGCAGGGACAGGGCCCAACTATGGCTACACCTTC.

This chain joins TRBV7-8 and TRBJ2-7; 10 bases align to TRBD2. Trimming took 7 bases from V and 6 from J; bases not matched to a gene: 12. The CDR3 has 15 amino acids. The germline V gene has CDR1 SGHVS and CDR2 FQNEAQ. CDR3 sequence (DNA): TGTGCCAGCACCCCCCCGAAGCGGGAGGGTAGCGAGCAGTACTTC. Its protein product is CASTPPKREGSEQYF.

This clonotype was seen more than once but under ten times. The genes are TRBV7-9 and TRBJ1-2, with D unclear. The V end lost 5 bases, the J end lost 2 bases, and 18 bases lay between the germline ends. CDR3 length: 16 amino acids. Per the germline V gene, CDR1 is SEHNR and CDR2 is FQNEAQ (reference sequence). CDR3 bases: TGTGCCAGCAGCCTAGAGTTCGGTAGGACCAACTATGGCTACACCTTC. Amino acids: CASSLEFGRTNYGYTF.

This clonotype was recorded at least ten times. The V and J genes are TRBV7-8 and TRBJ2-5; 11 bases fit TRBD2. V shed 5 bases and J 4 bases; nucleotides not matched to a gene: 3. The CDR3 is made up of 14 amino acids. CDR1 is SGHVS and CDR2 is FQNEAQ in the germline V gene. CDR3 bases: TGTGCCAGCAGCGATACTAGCGGGGGAGAGACCCAGTACTTC. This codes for CASSDTSGGETQYF.

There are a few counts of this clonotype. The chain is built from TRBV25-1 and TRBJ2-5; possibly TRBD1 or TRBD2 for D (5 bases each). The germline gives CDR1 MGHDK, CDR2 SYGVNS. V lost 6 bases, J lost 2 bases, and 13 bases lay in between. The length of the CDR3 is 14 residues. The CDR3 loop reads CASSRGGPQETQYF. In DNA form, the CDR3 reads TGTGCCAGCAGCCGGGGCGGGCCACAAGAGACCCAGTACTTC.

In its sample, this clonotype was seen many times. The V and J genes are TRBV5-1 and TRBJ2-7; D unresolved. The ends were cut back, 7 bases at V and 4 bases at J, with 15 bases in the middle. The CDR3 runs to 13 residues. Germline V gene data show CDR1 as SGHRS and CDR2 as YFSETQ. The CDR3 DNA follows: TGCGCCAGCGCCGCCCAGGACGGGTACGAGCAGTACTTC. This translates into CASAAQDGYEQYF.

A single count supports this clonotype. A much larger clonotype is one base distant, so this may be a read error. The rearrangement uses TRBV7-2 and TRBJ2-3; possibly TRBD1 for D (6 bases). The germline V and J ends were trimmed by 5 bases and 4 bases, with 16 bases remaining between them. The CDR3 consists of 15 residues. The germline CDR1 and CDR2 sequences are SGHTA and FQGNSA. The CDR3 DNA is TGTGCCAGCAGCCCCCAGGGGAAGGGGCCAGATACGCAGTATTTT. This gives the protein CASSPQGKGPDTQYF.

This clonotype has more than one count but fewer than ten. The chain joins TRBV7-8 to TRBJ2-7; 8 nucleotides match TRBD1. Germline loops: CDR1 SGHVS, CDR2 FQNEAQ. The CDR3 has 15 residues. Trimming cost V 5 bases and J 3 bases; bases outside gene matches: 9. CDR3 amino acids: CASSPKRTGIYEQYF. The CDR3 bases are TGTGCCAGCAGCCCTAAGAGGACAGGGATCTACGAGCAGTACTTC.

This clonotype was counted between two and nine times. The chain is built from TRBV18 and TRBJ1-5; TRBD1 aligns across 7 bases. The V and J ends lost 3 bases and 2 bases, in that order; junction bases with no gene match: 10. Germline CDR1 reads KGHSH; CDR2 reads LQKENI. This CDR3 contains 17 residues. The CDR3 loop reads CASSPWPPGQGNQPQHF. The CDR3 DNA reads TGTGCCAGCTCACCTTGGCCCCCCGGACAGGGCAATCAGCCCCAGCATTTT.

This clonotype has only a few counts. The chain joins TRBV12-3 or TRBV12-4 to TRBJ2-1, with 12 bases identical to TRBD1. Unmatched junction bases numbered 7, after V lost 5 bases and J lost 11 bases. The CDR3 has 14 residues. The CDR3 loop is CASSGDRGPVKQFF. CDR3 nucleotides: TGTGCCAGCAGTGGGGACAGGGGGCCTGTGAAGCAGTTCTTC.

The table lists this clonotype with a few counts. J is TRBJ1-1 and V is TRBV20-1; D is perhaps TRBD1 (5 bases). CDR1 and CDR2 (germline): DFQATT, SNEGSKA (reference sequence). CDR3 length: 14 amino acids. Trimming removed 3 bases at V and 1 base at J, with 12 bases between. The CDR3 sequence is CSASAGRPNTEAFF. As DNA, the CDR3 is TGCAGTGCTAGTGCGGGGCGTCCGAACACTGAAGCTTTCTTT.

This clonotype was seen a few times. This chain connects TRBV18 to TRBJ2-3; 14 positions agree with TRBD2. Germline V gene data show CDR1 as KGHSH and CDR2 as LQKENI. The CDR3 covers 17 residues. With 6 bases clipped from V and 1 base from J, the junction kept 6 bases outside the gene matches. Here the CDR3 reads CASSPGTSGGGTDTQYF. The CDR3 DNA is TGTGCCAGCTCTCCCGGGACTAGCGGGGGCGGCACAGATACGCAGTATTTT. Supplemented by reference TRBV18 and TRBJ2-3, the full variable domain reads NAGVMQNPRHLVRRRGQEARLRCSPMKGHSHVYWYRQLPEEGLKFMVYLQKENIIDESGMPKERFSAEFPKEGPSILRIQQVVRGDSAAYFCASSPGTSGGGTDTQYFGPGTRLTVL.

The CDR3 region is CATSDEGTQYF. The CDR3 nucleotides read TGTGCCACCAGTGATGAAGGGACCCAGTACTTC. This chain links TRBV24-1 with TRBJ2-5, with D hard to call. Germline loops: CDR1 KGHDR, CDR2 SFDVKD. The CDR3 runs 11 residues. V lost 3 bases, J lost 7 bases, and 5 bases lay in between.

The CDR3 loop is CASSVGASGRSYEQYF. The CDR3 DNA reads as TGTGCCAGCAGCGTAGGGGCTAGCGGGAGAAGCTACGAGCAGTACTTC. The J gene is TRBJ2-7, the V gene TRBV9; TRBD2 agrees at 10 bases. CDR1 and CDR2 from the germline V gene are SGDLS and YYNGEE. CDR3 length: 16 amino acids. With V trimmed by 0 bases and J by 3 bases, 6 bases remained unmatched.

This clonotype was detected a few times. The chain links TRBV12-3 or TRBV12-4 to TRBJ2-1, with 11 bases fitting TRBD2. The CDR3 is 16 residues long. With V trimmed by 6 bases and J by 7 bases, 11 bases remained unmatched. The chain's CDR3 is CASSPLLAGVPNEQFF. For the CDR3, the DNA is TGTGCCAGCAGCCCCCTACTAGCGGGGGTTCCGAATGAGCAGTTCTTC.

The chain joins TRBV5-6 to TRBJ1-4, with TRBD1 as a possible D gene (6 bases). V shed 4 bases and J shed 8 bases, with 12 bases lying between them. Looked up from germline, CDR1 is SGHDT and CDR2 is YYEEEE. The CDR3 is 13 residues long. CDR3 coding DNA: TGTGCCAGCAGCCCGGACCAGGGGGAAAAACTGTTTTTT. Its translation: CASSPDQGEKLFF.

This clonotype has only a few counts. CDR3 protein: CASSPPGANNNEQFF. Written as DNA, the CDR3 is TGTGCCAGCTCACCACCAGGGGCCAACAACAATGAGCAGTTCTTC. The chain is built from TRBV18 and TRBJ2-1; D possibly corresponds to TRBD1 (5 bases). Germline V gene data show CDR1 as KGHSH and CDR2 as LQKENI. V lost 0 bases to trimming and J lost 5 bases, with 11 bases between them. This CDR3 contains 15 residues.

In nucleotides, the CDR3 is TGTGCCAGTAGTATCGGGACCTGGAACACAGATACGCAGTATTTT. This encodes CASSIGTWNTDTQYF. The V call is TRBV19, the J call TRBJ2-3, with D perhaps TRBD1 or TRBD2 (5 bases each). This CDR3 region has 15 residues. Per germline, CDR1 LNHDA and CDR2 SQIVND (reference sequence). The ends were cut back, 3 bases at V and 2 bases at J, with 12 bases in the middle.

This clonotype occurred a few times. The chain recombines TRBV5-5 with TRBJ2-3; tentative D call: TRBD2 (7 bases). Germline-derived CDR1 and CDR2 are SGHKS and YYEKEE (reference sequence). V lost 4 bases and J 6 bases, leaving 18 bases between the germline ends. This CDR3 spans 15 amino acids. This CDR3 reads CASSRRPGEGDTQYF. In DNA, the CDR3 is TGTGCCAGCAGCCGAAGGCCAGGGGAGGGTGATACGCAGTATTTT.

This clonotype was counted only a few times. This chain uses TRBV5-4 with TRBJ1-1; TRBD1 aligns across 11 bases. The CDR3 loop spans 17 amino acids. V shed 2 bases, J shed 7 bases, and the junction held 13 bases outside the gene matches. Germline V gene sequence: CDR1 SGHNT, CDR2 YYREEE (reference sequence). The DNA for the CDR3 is TGTGCCAGCAGCTTACGGACAGGGGGCGCGATGTCCGGTGAAGCTTTCTTT. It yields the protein CASSLRTGGAMSGEAFF. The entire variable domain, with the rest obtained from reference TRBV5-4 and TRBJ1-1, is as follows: ETGVTQSPTHLIKTRGQQVTLRCSSQSGHNTVSWYQQALGQGPQFIFQYYREEENGRGNFPPRFSGLQFPNYSSELNVNALELDDSALYLCASSLRTGGAMSGEAFFGQGTRLTVV.